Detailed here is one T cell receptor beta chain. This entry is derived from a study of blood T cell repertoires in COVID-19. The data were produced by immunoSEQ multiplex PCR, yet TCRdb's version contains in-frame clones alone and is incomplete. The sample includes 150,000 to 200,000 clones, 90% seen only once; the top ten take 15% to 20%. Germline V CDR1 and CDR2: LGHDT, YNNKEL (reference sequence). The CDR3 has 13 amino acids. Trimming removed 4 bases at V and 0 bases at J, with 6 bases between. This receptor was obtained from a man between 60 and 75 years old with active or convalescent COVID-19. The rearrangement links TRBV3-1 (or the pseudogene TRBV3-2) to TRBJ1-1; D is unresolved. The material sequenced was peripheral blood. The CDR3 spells CASSPRLNTEAFF. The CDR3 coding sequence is TGTGCCAGCAGCCCTAGGTTGAACACTGAAGCTTTCTTT.